The clone carrying this T cell receptor beta chain was counted a few times. Its target is unknown. This sample stems from a study of cytomegalovirus exposure and HLA in healthy donors. The CDR3 covers 14 residues. Trimming pared 4 bases from V and 6 bases from J, leaving 15 bases between. Germline loops: CDR1 GTSNPN, CDR2 SVGIG (reference sequence). General study points: Earlier results showed most TCR beta V segments being productive about 90% or about 30% of the time. Among the CMV-associated chains, three were confirmed in vitro as specific for CMV antigens.

With 60 Vbeta and 13 Jbeta primers, the PCR was carried out. Here immunoSEQ multiplex PCR was the method, and the copy in TCRdb shows in-frame clones only, minus some. The profile shows around 120,000 clones, over 70% of them singletons. V is TRBV30 and J is TRBJ1-4; possible D gene TRBD1, 5 bases. The specimen was PBMCs. The source is a woman aged 45-59 years in good health and CMV-seropositive. CDR3 amino acids: CAWTGGGEYEKLFF. CDR3 DNA: TGTGCCTGGACCGGGGGAGGGGAGTATGAAAAACTGTTTTTT.